This TCR beta chain was captured by sequencing in a study of cytomegalovirus exposure and HLA in healthy donors. In the study overall: HLA-typed donors were the source of roughly 85 million unique TCRs held in an early data release.

Primers included in the PCR were 60 Vbeta and 13 Jbeta primers. Using immunoSEQ multiplex PCR, the repertoire was profiled, and TCRdb retains in-frame clones only, with some absent. Of a few hundred thousand clones in the sample, 80% to 90% were seen once. Study findings and constraints: Previously analyzed data showed that most TCR beta V segments were productive at a frequency of about 87% or about 30%.

Germline V lookup: CDR1 LGHNA, CDR2 YNFKEQ. V lost 0 bases and J 4 bases, leaving 14 bases between the germline ends. The CDR3 is 16 amino acids. Comments on this clone: Its antigen remains unknown.

In nominal health when sampled, donors likely had unrecorded immune exposures nonetheless. Sample: PBMCs. The J gene is TRBJ2-3, the V gene TRBV4-2, with D uncertain. The sequence derives from a young woman in good health and CMV-seronegative. The DNA of the CDR3 is TGTGCCAGCAGCCAAGATAATACCCTTCGCGCAGATACGCAGTATTTT. Translated: CASSQDNTLRADTQYF.